This T cell receptor (beta chain) is drawn from a study of blood T cell repertoires in COVID-19. Study-wide background: PBMCs, B-cell-depleted T cells, or T cells provided the cDNA or gDNA that made up the material.

Germline V gene lookup returns CDR1 MNHEY and CDR2 SVGAGI. The CDR3 covers 13 residues. V lost 6 bases, J lost 0 bases, and 6 bases lay in between. Assay used: immunoSEQ multiplex PCR; TCRdb lists only in-frame clones, some missing. There are hundreds of thousands of clones in the sample; more than 80% occur only once, and roughly 0.26% lies in the top ten. This TCR derives from a woman aged 18 to 35 with acute or convalescent COVID-19. This chain connects TRBV6-5 to TRBJ1-5; D unresolved. Sequences were obtained from peripheral blood. The DNA of the CDR3 is TGTGCCAGCAGCCTTAATAGCAATCAGCCCCAGCATTTT. Translating it yields CASSLNSNQPQHF.